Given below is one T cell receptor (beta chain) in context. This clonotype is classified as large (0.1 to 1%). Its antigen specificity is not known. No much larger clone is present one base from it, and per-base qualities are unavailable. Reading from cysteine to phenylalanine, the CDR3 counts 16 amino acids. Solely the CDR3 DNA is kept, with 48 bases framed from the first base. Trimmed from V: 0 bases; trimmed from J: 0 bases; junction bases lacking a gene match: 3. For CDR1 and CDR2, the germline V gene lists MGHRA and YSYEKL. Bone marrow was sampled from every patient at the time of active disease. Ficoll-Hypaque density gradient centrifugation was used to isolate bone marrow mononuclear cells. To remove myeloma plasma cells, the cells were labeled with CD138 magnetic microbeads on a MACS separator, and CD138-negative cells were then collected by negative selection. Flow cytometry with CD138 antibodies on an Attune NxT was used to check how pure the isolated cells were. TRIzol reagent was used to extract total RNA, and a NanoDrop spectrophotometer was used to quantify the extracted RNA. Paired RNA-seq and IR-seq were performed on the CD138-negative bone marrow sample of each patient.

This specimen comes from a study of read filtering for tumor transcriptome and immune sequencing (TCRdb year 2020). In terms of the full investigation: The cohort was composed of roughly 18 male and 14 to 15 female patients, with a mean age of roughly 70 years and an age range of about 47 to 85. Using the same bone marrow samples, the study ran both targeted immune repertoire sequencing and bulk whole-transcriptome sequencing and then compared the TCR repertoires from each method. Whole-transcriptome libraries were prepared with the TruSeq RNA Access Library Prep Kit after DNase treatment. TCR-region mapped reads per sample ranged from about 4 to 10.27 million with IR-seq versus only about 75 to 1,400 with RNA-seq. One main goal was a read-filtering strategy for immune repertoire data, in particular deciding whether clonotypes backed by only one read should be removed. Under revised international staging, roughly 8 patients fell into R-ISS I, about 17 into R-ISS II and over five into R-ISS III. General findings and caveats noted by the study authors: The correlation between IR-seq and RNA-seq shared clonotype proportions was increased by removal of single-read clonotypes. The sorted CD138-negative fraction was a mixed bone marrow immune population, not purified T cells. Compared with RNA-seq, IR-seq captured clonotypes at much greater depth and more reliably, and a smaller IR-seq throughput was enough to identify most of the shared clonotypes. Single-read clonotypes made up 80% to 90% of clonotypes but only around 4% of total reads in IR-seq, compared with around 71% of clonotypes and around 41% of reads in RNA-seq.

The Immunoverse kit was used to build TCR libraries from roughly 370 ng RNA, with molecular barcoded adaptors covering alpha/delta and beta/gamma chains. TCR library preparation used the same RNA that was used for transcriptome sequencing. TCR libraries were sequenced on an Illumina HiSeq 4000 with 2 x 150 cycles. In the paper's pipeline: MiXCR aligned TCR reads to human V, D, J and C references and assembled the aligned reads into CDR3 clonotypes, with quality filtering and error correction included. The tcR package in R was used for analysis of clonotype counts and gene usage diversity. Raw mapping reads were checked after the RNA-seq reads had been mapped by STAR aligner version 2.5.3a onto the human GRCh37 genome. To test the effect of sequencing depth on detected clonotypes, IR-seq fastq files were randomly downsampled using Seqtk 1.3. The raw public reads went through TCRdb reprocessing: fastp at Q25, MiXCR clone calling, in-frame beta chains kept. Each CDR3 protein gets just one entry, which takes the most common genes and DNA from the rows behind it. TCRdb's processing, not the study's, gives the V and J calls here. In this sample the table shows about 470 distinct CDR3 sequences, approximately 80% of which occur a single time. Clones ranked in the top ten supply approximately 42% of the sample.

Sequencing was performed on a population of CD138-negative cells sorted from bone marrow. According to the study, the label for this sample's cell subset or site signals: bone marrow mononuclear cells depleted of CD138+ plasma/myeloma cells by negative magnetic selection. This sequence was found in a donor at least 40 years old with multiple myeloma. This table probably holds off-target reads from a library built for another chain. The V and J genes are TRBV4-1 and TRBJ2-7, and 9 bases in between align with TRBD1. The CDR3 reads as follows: CASSQEMTGGSYEQYF. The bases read TGCGCCAGCAGCCAAGAAATGACAGGGGGCTCCTACGAGCAGTACTTC.